This entry lists 28 T cell receptor beta chains sequenced from one sample in a study of T cells in Graves' hyperthyroidism and ophthalmopathy. RNA transcripts provided the source from which TCR beta CDR3 regions were amplified. The HTBI primer set was used in a first-round RT-PCR of the TCR CDR3. TCRdb passed the multiplex PCR reads through MiXCR, listing each CDR3 protein once. This sample has about 350,000 distinct CDR3 sequences, with around 14% found just once. The sequencing sample was made of blood. These TCRs come from a woman in her twenties or thirties with Graves' hyperthyroidism.

The sample holds a few counts of this clonotype. CDR3 in DNA: TGTGCCAGTAGGCCGGGACCCACAACCGGGGAGCTGTTTTTT. This encodes CASRPGPTTGELFF. V and J are TRBV19 and TRBJ2-2; D may be TRBD1 or TRBD2 (5 bases each). The germline V gene has CDR1 LNHDA and CDR2 SQIVND (reference sequence). The ends were cut back, 6 bases at V and 5 bases at J, with 13 bases in the middle. The CDR3 runs 14 residues.

The rearrangement uses TRBV9 and TRBJ1-2; 8 nucleotides line up with TRBD1. Germline-derived CDR1 and CDR2 are SGDLS and YYNGEE. Trimming removed 6 bases from V and 4 bases from J; junction bases left unmatched: 8. CDR3 size: 14 residues. The CDR3, as DNA: TGTGCCAGCAACGACGGGACAGGAAGCTATGGCTACACCTTC. Its translation: CASNDGTGSYGYTF.

V usage is TRBV20-1 and J usage is TRBJ2-2; 8 bases are shared with TRBD2. Germline lookup yields CDR1 DFQATT and CDR2 SNEGSKA (reference sequence). The CDR3 is 15 residues long. With V trimmed by 6 bases and J by 8 bases, 14 bases remained unmatched. CDR3 region: CSALWGAGETGELFF. DNA of the CDR3: TGCAGTGCCCTCTGGGGAGCGGGAGAAACGGGGGAGCTGTTTTTT.

This clonotype was picked up many times. The genes are TRBV12-3 or TRBV12-4 and TRBJ2-2; D remains unclear. This CDR3 is built from 15 residues. Trimming took off 1 base at V and 0 bases at J, with 6 bases between the two ends. CDR3 coding DNA: TGTGCCAGCAGTTTAGGGACCCCGAACACCGGGGAGCTGTTTTTT. As protein: CASSLGTPNTGELFF.

V and J are TRBV4-1 and TRBJ2-7, with D perhaps matching TRBD2 (5 bases). The CDR3 loop spans 18 amino acids. CDR1 is MGHRA, CDR2 YSYEKL, per germline. V was shortened by 0 bases and J by 2 bases, with 20 bases between the two germline ends. The CDR3 DNA reads TGCGCCAGCAGCCAAGATTTAGGCGAGGGCAGGTGGACCTACGAGCAGTACTTC. Residues: CASSQDLGEGRWTYEQYF.

The chain carries TRBV3-1 and TRBJ1-3; 7 positions match TRBD1. Germline CDR1 and CDR2: LGHDT and YNNKEL (reference sequence). The CDR3 runs to 13 residues. Losses at the gene ends were 5 bases for V and 8 bases for J; bases not matched to a gene: 6. The CDR3 sequence is CASSTGTADTIYF. Here the CDR3 DNA reads TGTGCCAGCAGCACTGGGACAGCGGACACCATATATTTT.

This clonotype was found a few times. The gene calls are TRBV9 and TRBJ2-2; 11 nucleotides agree with TRBD2. The CDR3 spans 17 residues. V lost 0 bases to trimming and J lost 6 bases; unmatched junction nucleotides: 7. CDR1 SGDLS and CDR2 YYNGEE come from the germline V gene. The CDR3 DNA reads as TGTGCCAGCAGCGTAGAGGGGGGACTAGCGGCGGCCGGGGAGCTGTTTTTT. This translates into CASSVEGGLAAAGELFF.

Concerning this clonotype: This may come from a read error, since a much larger clone is one base off. The chain links TRBV2 to TRBJ2-1; TRBD1 might be the D (5 bases). The CDR3 has 16 amino acids. The V end was cut by 1 base, the J end by 4 bases, with 14 bases between. Germline V gives CDR1 SNHLY, CDR2 FYNNEI. The CDR3 DNA is TGTGCCAGCAGTGAAGTCAGGGTTGGGTTGTACAATGAGCAGTTCTTC. It codes for CASSEVRVGLYNEQFF.

There are a few counts of this clonotype. The genes are TRBV15 and TRBJ2-1; 9 bases match TRBD2. The V gene end was trimmed by 2 bases and the J gene end by 2 bases; junction bases not matched to a gene: 4. The CDR3 runs to 16 residues. CDR1 and CDR2 from the germline V gene are LNHNV and YYDKDF (reference sequence). The CDR3 sequence is CATSRQTSGTYNEQFF. The CDR3 region has the DNA TGTGCCACCAGCAGACAGACTAGCGGAACCTACAATGAGCAGTTCTTC.

This clonotype was recorded many times. This chain uses TRBV7-8 with TRBJ2-3; TRBD2 aligns across 12 bases. Germline CDR1 is SGHVS and CDR2 is FQNEAQ. J was trimmed by 6 bases and V by 5 bases; bases with no gene match: 9. The CDR3 covers 16 residues. CDR3 in amino acids: CASSLRPGTSGDTQYF. DNA of the CDR3: TGTGCCAGCAGCCTACGGCCCGGGACTAGCGGGGATACGCAGTATTTT.

This clonotype was observed a handful of times. The rearrangement uses TRBV25-1 and TRBJ2-5; either TRBD1 or TRBD2 may fit D (5 bases each). The ends were cut back, 0 bases at V and 4 bases at J, with 12 bases in the middle. The CDR3 is 15 amino acids. Germline assignment: CDR1 MGHDK and CDR2 SYGVNS. CDR3 sequence: CASSEYWGMGETQYF. In DNA form, the CDR3 reads TGTGCCAGCAGTGAATATTGGGGGATGGGAGAGACCCAGTACTTC.

The V call is TRBV29-1, the J call TRBJ2-3; TRBD1 matches 9 bases. J gave up 5 bases and V 8 bases, and 8 bases lay outside the gene matches. Germline V gene lookup returns CDR1 SQVTM and CDR2 ANQGSEA. This CDR3 has 13 amino acids. CDR3 protein: CSIGTGSIDTQYF. As DNA, the CDR3 is TGCAGCATAGGGACAGGGTCCATAGATACGCAGTATTTT.

This clonotype was counted ten times or more. The rearrangement joins TRBV14 to TRBJ2-7, with 13 bases aligning to TRBD2. The germline V gene encodes CDR1 SGHDN and CDR2 FVKESK. The J segment lost 3 bases and the V segment lost 4 bases, leaving 12 bases of the junction unmatched. This CDR3 is 18 amino acids long. The CDR3 DNA follows: TGTGCCAGCAGCCCCTGGACTAGCGGGAGAGATCTAGGCTACGAGCAGTACTTC. Protein product: CASSPWTSGRDLGYEQYF.

In its sample, this clonotype was seen a few times. The CDR3 loop is CATESYGYTF. In nucleotides, the CDR3 is TGTGCCACCGAAAGTTATGGCTACACCTTC. The rearrangement links TRBV28 to TRBJ1-2; no definite D call. Germline V gives CDR1 MDHEN, CDR2 SYDVKM. The CDR3 length is 10 residues. V lost 10 bases to trimming and J lost 5 bases, with 8 bases between them.

This clonotype was counted many times. CDR3 nucleotide sequence: TGTGCCAGCACCTCTTCAGACGCGTCCTACGAGCAGTACTTC. It encodes CASTSSDASYEQYF. The V and J genes are TRBV9 and TRBJ2-7; D gene ambiguous. Germline V gives CDR1 SGDLS, CDR2 YYNGEE. The CDR3 extends over 14 amino acids. V gave up 6 bases and J gave up 1 base, with 14 bases separating them. Full variable domain (remainder filled in from reference TRBV9 and TRBJ2-7): DSGVTQTPKHLITATGQRVTLRCSPRSGDLSVYWYQQSLDQGLQFLIQYYNGEERAKGNILERFSAQQFPDLHSELNLSSLELGDSALYFCASTSSDASYEQYFGPGTRLTVT.

The rearrangement links TRBV9 to TRBJ2-3; no reliable D call. The V end lost 4 bases, the J end lost 2 bases, and 11 bases lay between the germline ends. The germline CDR1 and CDR2 sequences are SGDLS and YYNGEE. CDR3 length equals 14 residues. The CDR3 region is CASSPRLDTDTQYF. The CDR3, as DNA: TGTGCCAGCAGCCCGAGGTTGGACACAGATACGCAGTATTTT. Together with reference TRBV9 and TRBJ2-3, the CDR3 gives the full variable domain: DSGVTQTPKHLITATGQRVTLRCSPRSGDLSVYWYQQSLDQGLQFLIQYYNGEERAKGNILERFSAQQFPDLHSELNLSSLELGDSALYFCASSPRLDTDTQYFGPGTRLTVL.

This clonotype was seen a handful of times. The chain recombines TRBV28 with TRBJ1-6; D may be TRBD1 (5 bases). V was pared by 6 bases and J by 8 bases, with 8 bases between. The CDR3 length is 12 residues. Germline lookup yields CDR1 MDHEN and CDR2 SYDVKM. The CDR3 DNA reads as TGTGCCAGCAGGGGGGTTCATTCACCCCTCCACTTT. Amino acids: CASRGVHSPLHF. The full variable domain, with the rest looked up from reference TRBV28 and TRBJ1-6, is DVKVTQSSRYLVKRTGEKVFLECVQDMDHENMFWYRQDPGLGLRLIYFSYDVKMKEKGDIPEGYSVSREKKERFSLILESASTNQTSMYLCASRGVHSPLHFGNGTRLTVT.

This clonotype was counted many times. The chain recombines TRBV27 with TRBJ2-5; no definite D call. V was clipped by 5 bases and J by 4 bases, with 11 bases between them. This CDR3 comprises 13 residues. Germline lookup yields CDR1 MNHEY and CDR2 SMNVEV (reference sequence). The CDR3 protein is CASSENLGETQYF. In DNA form, the CDR3 reads TGTGCCAGCAGTGAAAATCTTGGAGAGACCCAGTACTTC.

This clonotype occurred many times. J is TRBJ1-1 and V is TRBV28, with unresolved D. This CDR3 is 15 amino acids long. Trimming pared 7 bases from V and 1 base from J, leaving 16 bases between. Looked up from germline, CDR1 is MDHEN and CDR2 is SYDVKM. DNA for the CDR3: TGTGCCAGCACCAGTAGGTTGGGCGGGAACACTGAAGCTTTCTTT. Protein: CASTSRLGGNTEAFF.

This clonotype has a count of ten or more. This chain links TRBV28 with TRBJ2-7, with TRBD1 identical over 7 bases. V shed 7 bases and J 3 bases; nucleotides not matched to a gene: 9. CDR1 is MDHEN and CDR2 is SYDVKM in the germline V gene. There are 14 residues in the CDR3. CDR3 amino acids: CASNAQGDNYEQYF. As DNA, the CDR3 is TGTGCCAGCAACGCGCAGGGGGATAACTACGAGCAGTACTTC.

The genes are TRBV19 and TRBJ2-3; D is tentatively TRBD1 or TRBD2 (5 bases each). The CDR3 totals 16 residues. Germline V gene lookup returns CDR1 LNHDA and CDR2 SQIVND (reference sequence). V shed 3 bases and J shed 0 bases, with 13 bases lying between them. CDR3 DNA sequence: TGTGCCAGTAGTATGGGGGTCGGCAGAAGCACAGATACGCAGTATTTT. It is translated as CASSMGVGRSTDTQYF.

This chain joins TRBV6-1 and TRBJ2-7, with 8 bases lining up with TRBD1. The J segment lost 0 bases and the V segment lost 6 bases, leaving 7 bases of the junction unmatched. The CDR3 totals 15 residues. CDR1 is MNHNS, CDR2 SASEGT, per germline. CDR3 residues: CASSPGQGISYEQYF. The CDR3 coding sequence is TGTGCCAGCAGCCCAGGACAGGGCATCTCCTACGAGCAGTACTTC.

This clonotype has ten or more counts. The genes are TRBV10-3 and TRBJ2-5; possible D gene TRBD2, 5 bases. V was clipped by 8 bases and J by 2 bases, with 12 bases between them. The germline CDR1 and CDR2 sequences are ENHRY and SYGVKD. The length of the CDR3 is 13 residues. The CDR3 region is CAIRRTEQETQYF. CDR3 DNA: TGTGCCATCCGACGGACTGAACAAGAGACCCAGTACTTC.

As regards this clonotype: One base away lies a much larger clone, so this may be a sequencing read error. This chain joins TRBV2 and TRBJ2-3; D assignment may be TRBD1 or TRBD2 (5 bases each). V lost 6 bases and J lost 4, with 14 bases in between. The CDR3 spans 14 residues. CDR1 is SNHLY and CDR2 is FYNNEI in the germline V gene. CDR3 DNA sequence: TGTGCCAGCAGCGGCGCCGGGGACCCAGATACGCAGTATTTT. This encodes CASSGAGDPDTQYF.

This clonotype appeared a few times. The chain combines TRBV11-2 with TRBJ2-1; 8 nucleotides agree with TRBD2. The CDR3 runs 16 residues. Per the germline V gene, CDR1 is SGHAT and CDR2 is FQNNGV. The V and J ends lost 4 bases and 10 bases, in that order; junction bases with no gene match: 15. CDR3 sequence (DNA): TGTGCCAGCAGCTCGACACCGGGACTAGGCGCGGGGGAGCAGTTCTTC. It codes for CASSSTPGLGAGEQFF.

In its sample, this clonotype was seen many times. The V gene is TRBV7-2, the J gene TRBJ1-1, with TRBD1 as a possible D gene (5 bases). In germline, CDR1 is SGHTA, CDR2 FQGNSA. Trimming removed 1 base at V and 3 bases at J, with 9 bases between. This CDR3 comprises 14 residues. CDR3 sequence reads: CASSLGGMDTEAFF. The CDR3, as DNA: TGTGCCAGCAGCTTAGGGGGCATGGACACTGAAGCTTTCTTT.

This clonotype was observed a handful of times. J is TRBJ2-1 and V is TRBV6-2 or TRBV6-3, with 13 bases lining up with TRBD2. CDR1 is MNHEY, CDR2 SVGEGT, per germline. The V gene end was trimmed by 6 bases and the J gene end by 5 bases; junction bases not matched to a gene: 1. The CDR3 is made up of 14 amino acids. Here the CDR3 DNA reads TGTGCCAGCAGCGGACTAGCGGGAGACAATGAGCAGTTCTTC. Amino acid sequence: CASSGLAGDNEQFF.

This clonotype was detected only a few times. V is TRBV29-1 and J is TRBJ2-1; tentatively, D is TRBD2 (5 bases). V lost 7 bases and J 0 bases, leaving 10 bases between the germline ends. Germline V gene data show CDR1 as SQVTM and CDR2 as ANQGSEA. This CDR3 spans 13 amino acids. The CDR3 loop reads CSGAADSYNEQFF. CDR3 bases: TGCAGCGGAGCAGCGGACTCCTACAATGAGCAGTTCTTC.